The source of this T cell receptor beta chain is a study of CD8 T cells in ankylosing spondylitis. TCRdb used MiXCR to reprocess the 5' RACE reads, holding one entry per CDR3 protein. The sample yields 150,000 to 200,000 distinct CDR3 sequences, about 18% seen once. V was clipped by 5 bases and J by 8 bases, with 12 bases between them. The germline V gene has CDR1 DFQATT and CDR2 SNEGSKA (reference sequence). The CDR3 contains 12 residues. This clonotype was found many times. The chain joins TRBV20-1 to TRBJ1-4; TRBD1 is a possible D gene (6 bases). This receptor was obtained from a male donor under 30 with ankylosing spondylitis or in good health (not recorded which). Sequences were obtained from blood, either unsorted or a sorted T cell fraction (not recorded which). CDR3 amino acids: CSALVGGEKLFF. For the CDR3, the DNA is TGCAGTGCTTTGGTGGGGGGCGAAAAACTGTTTTTT.